A single sample is the source of the 4 T cell receptor beta chains below, sequenced in a study of blood T cell repertoires in COVID-19. Sequenced by immunoSEQ multiplex PCR; TCRdb stores in-frame clones only, minus some. The repertoire holds fewer than 110,000 clones, with roughly 88% as singletons. Material for sequencing was peripheral blood. These receptors came from a human donor in a cohort sampled during active COVID-19.

This clone has a single count. V gene TRBV9 combines with J gene TRBJ1-1; D call uncertain. Trimming took off 3 bases at V and 3 bases at J, with 15 bases between the two ends. Germline V gives CDR1 SGDLS, CDR2 YYNGEE. This CDR3 contains 15 residues. CDR3 in amino acids: CASSGLRGSDTEAFF. As DNA, the CDR3 is TGTGCCAGCAGCGGGTTACGGGGTAGCGACACTGAAGCTTTCTTT.

The V and J genes are TRBV28 and TRBJ2-1, with TRBD2 identical over 12 bases. CDR1 and CDR2 (germline): MDHEN, SYDVKM. The CDR3 contains 14 residues. Losses at the gene ends were 6 bases for V and 9 bases for J; bases not matched to a gene: 6. CDR3 residues: CASSPSGGASEQFF. The CDR3 nucleotides are TGTGCCAGCAGCCCTAGCGGGGGGGCTTCTGAGCAGTTCTTC.

The chain has TRBV14 and TRBJ1-1; D is possibly TRBD1 (6 bases). The CDR3 has 15 residues. Germline CDR1 and CDR2: SGHDN and FVKESK. V was trimmed by 2 bases and J by 1 base, leaving 11 bases between them. The CDR3 region has the DNA TGTGCCAGCAGCCAATTTGACAGGTCGAACACTGAAGCTTTCTTT. Translating it yields CASSQFDRSNTEAFF.

The V and J genes are TRBV7-2 and TRBJ2-1; D is possibly TRBD2 (5 bases). This CDR3 has 14 residues. CDR1 SGHTA and CDR2 FQGNSA come from the germline V gene. V dropped 2 bases and J dropped 3 bases, with 8 bases sitting between them. The CDR3: CASSLLGDYNEQFF. As DNA, the CDR3 is TGTGCCAGCAGCTTACTCGGGGACTACAATGAGCAGTTCTTC.